This T cell receptor beta chain was identified in a study of T cell responses to AZD1222 COVID-19 vaccine. Broader study findings: Repertoires were sampled only after the peak T cell response. Of the AZD1222 recipients, only 5 to 7 were seropositive at baseline. Females made up more of the donors, who were largely white British, and clonal diversity may have come out too low.

On this clone: Its antigen is still unknown.

Whether given at about 4 or about 12 weeks, second doses were pooled. The V end was cut by 3 bases, the J end by 0 bases, with 7 bases between. Germline assignment: CDR1 SNHLY and CDR2 FYNNEI. The CDR3 is 14 residues long. The table came from immunoSEQ multiplex PCR; TCRdb's copy has only in-frame clones and leaves some out. The data hold about 200,000 clones, with about 89% observed a single time. The V and J genes are TRBV2 and TRBJ2-3; perhaps TRBD1 as D (6 bases). Sequencing used peripheral blood, obtained 28 days after the second AZD1222 dose. The source is an adult who received the AZD1222 COVID-19 vaccine. As DNA, the CDR3 is TGTGCCAGCAGTGATGGGGGCAGCACAGATACGCAGTATTTT. It yields the protein CASSDGGSTDTQYF.